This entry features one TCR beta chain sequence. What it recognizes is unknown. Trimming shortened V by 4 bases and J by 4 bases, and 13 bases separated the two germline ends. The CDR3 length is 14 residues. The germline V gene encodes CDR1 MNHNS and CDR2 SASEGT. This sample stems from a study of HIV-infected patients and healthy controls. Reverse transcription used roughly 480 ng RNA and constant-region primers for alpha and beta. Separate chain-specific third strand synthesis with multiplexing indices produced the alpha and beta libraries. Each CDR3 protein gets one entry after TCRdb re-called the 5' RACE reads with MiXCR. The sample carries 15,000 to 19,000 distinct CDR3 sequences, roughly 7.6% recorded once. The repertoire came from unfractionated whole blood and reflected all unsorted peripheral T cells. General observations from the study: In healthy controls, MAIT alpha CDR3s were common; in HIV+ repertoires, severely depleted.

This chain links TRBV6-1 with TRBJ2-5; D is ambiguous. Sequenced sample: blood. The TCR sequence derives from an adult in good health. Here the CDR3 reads CASSGSLVPETQYF. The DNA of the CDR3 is TGTGCCAGCAGTGGGAGTCTAGTCCCAGAGACCCAGTACTTC.